This is a list of T cell receptor beta chains from one sample in a study of blood T cell repertoires in COVID-19. Here immunoSEQ multiplex PCR was the method, and the copy in TCRdb shows in-frame clones only, minus some. The top ten clones hold 2.2% of a sample with a few hundred thousand clones, about 90% of them seen once. What was sequenced was peripheral blood. These receptors all stem from a woman in her fifties or sixties with acute or convalescent COVID-19. Both conserved end residues are part of each CDR3. Each record gives: V gene, CDR3 length, clone size, CDR3 protein. Rows may omit the clone size; those that give it use once, few, many or a size class.

V gene: TRBV19; CDR3 length: 14; clone size: -; CDR3 protein: CASMSGALGGELFF
V gene: TRBV18; CDR3 length: 17; clone size: -; CDR3 protein: CASSRLDEGYSTDTQYF
V gene: TRBV7-2; CDR3 length: 16; clone size: -; CDR3 protein: CASSLAREGLDYGYTF
V gene: TRBV27; CDR3 length: 16; clone size: -; CDR3 protein: CASSLSIQGRHSPLHF
V gene: TRBV11-3; CDR3 length: 14; clone size: few; CDR3 protein: CASSLGGVNYEQYF
V gene: TRBV28; CDR3 length: 14; clone size: -; CDR3 protein: CASSPTGWGEKLFF
V gene: TRBV24-1; CDR3 length: 14; clone size: few; CDR3 protein: CATSLDINTGELFF
V gene: TRBV7-2; CDR3 length: 13; clone size: -; CDR3 protein: CASSFTTEDGCTF
V gene: TRBV5-4; CDR3 length: 14; clone size: -; CDR3 protein: CASSLPGDNQPQHF
V gene: TRBV3-1/TRBV3-2; CDR3 length: 14; clone size: -; CDR3 protein: CASSHAGQGDEAFF
V gene: TRBV4-3; CDR3 length: 14; clone size: -; CDR3 protein: CASRPGINTGELFF
V gene: TRBV24-1; CDR3 length: 11; clone size: -; CDR3 protein: CATSDLREQYF
V gene: TRBV9; CDR3 length: 18; clone size: -; CDR3 protein: CASSGASGSLTLTDTQYF
V gene: TRBV21-1; CDR3 length: 19; clone size: -; CDR3 protein: CASSKAEEGQGEAKNIQYF
V gene: TRBV24-1; CDR3 length: 12; clone size: -; CDR3 protein: CATSDPYNEQFF
V gene: TRBV6-1; CDR3 length: 16; clone size: -; CDR3 protein: CASSEEGTGGWEKLFF
V gene: TRBV6-5; CDR3 length: 13; clone size: -; CDR3 protein: CASSRGQPPEQFF
V gene: TRBV10-3; CDR3 length: 14; clone size: few; CDR3 protein: CAIAGTGSTDTQYF
V gene: TRBV18; CDR3 length: 16; clone size: -; CDR3 protein: CASSPDRGPTNEKLFF
V gene: TRBV19; CDR3 length: 11; clone size: few; CDR3 protein: CASKRQGKLFF
V gene: TRBV27; CDR3 length: 13; clone size: -; CDR3 protein: CASSRHHTGELFF
V gene: TRBV18; CDR3 length: 15; clone size: -; CDR3 protein: CASSQNARDWEGYTF
V gene: TRBV30; CDR3 length: 12; clone size: few; CDR3 protein: CAWSVKGDIQYF
V gene: TRBV5-6; CDR3 length: 16; clone size: -; CDR3 protein: CASSPRRQGPSYEQYF
V gene: TRBV30; CDR3 length: 15; clone size: -; CDR3 protein: CAWGGVAGYTDTQYF
V gene: TRBV2; CDR3 length: 15; clone size: -; CDR3 protein: CASSEAGAVQETQYF
V gene: TRBV10-2; CDR3 length: 11; clone size: few; CDR3 protein: CASQGRTEAFF